A selection of T cell receptor beta chains follows, all from one sample in a study of T cell responses to AZD1222 COVID-19 vaccine. TCRdb's copy holds only in-frame clones and misses some; the assay was immunoSEQ multiplex PCR. The sample holds 150,000 or so clones; roughly 90% are singletons and the top ten take 4% to 5.5%. The specimen was peripheral blood, collected on day 0 of AZD1222 vaccination. These receptor sequences come from an adult in good health. Each CDR3 is given without its conserved first and last residue. The order of the fields is V gene, J gene, CDR3 protein.

TRBV11-2	TRBJ1-2	ASSPETGIGYT
TRBV25-1	TRBJ1-1	ASSELSGQINTEAF
TRBV9	TRBJ1-1	ASSPDDRGATEAF
TRBV19	TRBJ1-1	ASSIDPRQGGTEAF
TRBV7-9	TRBJ1-3	ASSLRQGTSGNTIY
TRBV7-2	TRBJ2-2	ASNNRELDTGELF
TRBV3-1/TRBV3-2	TRBJ2-2	ASSKDYSWGELF
TRBV7-2	TRBJ2-5	ASSVLWETQY
TRBV14	TRBJ1-1	ASSRNTGNTEAF
TRBV7-9	TRBJ2-7	ASSWGQGVVYEQY
TRBV11-2	TRBJ2-5	ASSFSRGSQY
TRBV4-2	TRBJ1-1	ASSQGLTGAEYTEAF
TRBV15	TRBJ1-4	ATADIGATNEKLF
TRBV7-6	TRBJ1-2	ASSAGTATTYGYT
TRBV11-2	TRBJ1-1	ASLRPTGRVNTEAF
TRBV19	TRBJ2-1	ASSIQTSSYNEQF
TRBV5-4	TRBJ2-2	ASSHLVVAGGQNTGELF
TRBV7-2	TRBJ2-7	ASSLSAGGYSYEQY
TRBV11-2	TRBJ2-1	ASRAGKEQF
TRBV6-1	TRBJ1-1	ASSESMGAEAF
TRBV11-2	TRBJ2-3	ASSNRQGSTDTQY
TRBV14	TRBJ1-2	ASSQAESDSRDYGYT
TRBV29-1	TRBJ2-1	SALLSYNEQF
TRBV6-1	TRBJ1-1	ASSEFRNTEAF
TRBV7-9	TRBJ1-1	ASSLMGTEAF
TRBV5-1	TRBJ1-2	ASSLAGGQGVLYGYT
TRBV5-1	TRBJ2-3	ASSRPSGGTDTQY
TRBV10-3	TRBJ1-3	AISDGLSGNTIY
TRBV2	TRBJ2-6	ASSDWWTGANVLT
TRBV9	TRBJ1-1	ASSVRGGTEAF
TRBV18	TRBJ2-3	ASSPQTDTQY
TRBV28	TRBJ2-7	ASISTGMRDEQY
TRBV6-5	TRBJ2-1	ASRQGLSNEQF